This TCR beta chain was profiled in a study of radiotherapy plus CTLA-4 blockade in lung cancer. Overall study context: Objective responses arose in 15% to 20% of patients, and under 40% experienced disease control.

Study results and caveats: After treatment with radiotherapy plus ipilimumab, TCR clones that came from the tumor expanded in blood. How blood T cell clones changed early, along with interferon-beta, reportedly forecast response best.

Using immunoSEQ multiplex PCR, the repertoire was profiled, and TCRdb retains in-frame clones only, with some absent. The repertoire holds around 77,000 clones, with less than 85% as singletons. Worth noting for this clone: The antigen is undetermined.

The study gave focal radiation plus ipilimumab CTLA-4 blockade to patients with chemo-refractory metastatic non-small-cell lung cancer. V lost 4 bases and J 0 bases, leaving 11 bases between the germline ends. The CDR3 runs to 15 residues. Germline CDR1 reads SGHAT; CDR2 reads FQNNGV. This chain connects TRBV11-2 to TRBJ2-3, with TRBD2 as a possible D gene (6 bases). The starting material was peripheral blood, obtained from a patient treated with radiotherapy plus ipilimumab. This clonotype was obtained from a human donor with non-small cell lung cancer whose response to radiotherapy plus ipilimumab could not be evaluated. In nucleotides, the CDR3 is TGTGCCAGCAGCTCCCAGCGGGCAAGCACAGATACGCAGTATTTT. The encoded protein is CASSSQRASTDTQYF.